This is a list of T cell receptor beta chains from one sample in a study of Graves' ophthalmopathy and Graves' hyperthyroidism. TCRdb called the multiplex PCR reads again in MiXCR, with one record for every CDR3 protein. This sample carries fewer than 600,000 distinct CDR3 sequences, around 14% of them seen once, and the ten largest clones take 9.8%. The sequenced sample consisted of blood. These receptors were obtained from a woman younger than 45 with Graves' ophthalmopathy. Both conserved end residues are part of each CDR3. The D gene is left open where the match is weak. Size is stated for part of the rows, as once, few or many counts, or as a class when the clone is expanded.

j_call clone_size v_call d_call cdr3_nt cdr3_aa
TRBJ2-7 many TRBV20-1 TRBD2 TGCAGTGCTAGTGCGTCCGGGAGGGCCTTGTGGGAGCAGTACTTC CSASASGRALWEQYF
TRBJ1-1 many TRBV20-1 TRBD1 TGCAGTGCTAGAGTTGTAGGGGGCTCTGAAGCTTTCTTT CSARVVGGSEAFF
TRBJ2-5 . TRBV6-2/TRBV6-3 . TGTGCCAGCAGTTACTTATCGAGCTTCGGAGGGATCCACCAAGAGACCCAGTACTTC CASSYLSSFGGIHQETQYF
TRBJ1-2 few TRBV12-3/TRBV12-4 TRBD1 TGTGCCAGCACCCCGGGACAGATATTCGGCTACACCTTC CASTPGQIFGYTF
TRBJ2-2 few TRBV28 . TGTGCCAGCAGTTGGGGGGGACAGATGCCGAACACCGGGGAGCTGTTTTTT CASSWGGQMPNTGELFF
TRBJ2-2 many TRBV10-1 . TGCGCCAGCAGTGAGTGGAACACCGGGGAGCTGTTTTTT CASSEWNTGELFF
TRBJ1-2 . TRBV20-1 TRBD1 TGCAGTGTCAGGGGGGGGGAACGCTATGGCTACACCTTC CSVRGGERYGYTF
TRBJ1-5 few TRBV19 . TGTGCCAGTAGTATGGAAAATCAGCCCCAGCATTTT CASSMENQPQHF
TRBJ1-6 many TRBV6-1 . TGTGCCAGCGGGGGACACGTAAGCTCCTATAATTCACCCCTCCACTTT CASGGHVSSYNSPLHF
TRBJ2-5 many TRBV11-1 TRBD2 TGTGCCAGCAGTTCGACTAGCGGGGCGTTGGAGACCCAGTACTTC CASSSTSGALETQYF
TRBJ1-5 . TRBV30 . TGTGCCTGGAGCCCTGGCCCTCATCAGCCCCAGCATTTT CAWSPGPHQPQHF
TRBJ2-3 many TRBV6-5 TRBD1 TGTGCCAGCAGCCGTACCGGGACAGCAACAGATACGCAGTATTTT CASSRTGTATDTQYF
TRBJ2-7 many TRBV5-5 TRBD1 TGTGCCAGCAGCTTCCAGGGGGCTAGCTACGAGCAGTACTTC CASSFQGASYEQYF
TRBJ1-1 many TRBV6-5 . TGTGCCAGCAGTTACTCGAACTTTGGAGAAGCTTTCTTT CASSYSNFGEAFF
TRBJ2-7 . TRBV19 . TGTGCCGGAGAAAAGACGGAGCTCCGCGAGCAGTACTTC CAGEKTELREQYF
TRBJ2-5 . TRBV6-2/TRBV6-3 TRBD2 TGTGCCAGCAGCGAACGCGGGGGGCTTCCAGAGACCCAGTACTTC CASSERGGLPETQYF
TRBJ2-7 many TRBV13 TRBD2 TGTGCCAGCAGCCCAGCGGGGATTGACAACTACGAGCAGTACTTC CASSPAGIDNYEQYF
TRBJ2-2 . TRBV2 TRBD1 TGTGCCAGCAGTGACCGACAGGGCCTCACCGGGGAGCTGTTTTTT CASSDRQGLTGELFF
TRBJ2-2 few TRBV10-3 . TGTGCCTTCAGTGAGAACCAAGCCGGGGAGCTGTTTTTT CAFSENQAGELFF
TRBJ2-2 many TRBV12-3/TRBV12-4 . TGTGCCAGCAGTTTAGCTAGGACAGAATACACCGGGGAGCTGTTTTTT CASSLARTEYTGELFF
TRBJ2-7 many TRBV28 . TGTGCCAGCAGTTTAAATCTGGGGTCGTACTACGAGCAGTACTTC CASSLNLGSYYEQYF
TRBJ2-3 . TRBV11-2 TRBD1 TGTGCCAGCAGCTTCCACCCACCCGGACAGGGGGCATCAGATACGCAGTATTTT CASSFHPPGQGASDTQYF
TRBJ1-2 many TRBV28 . TGTGCCAGCAGTTCCATGACGGGGGGCCTCTACACCTTC CASSSMTGGLYTF
TRBJ2-2 many TRBV2 . TGTGCCAGCAGGGTGAGCGGGGAGCTGTTTTTT CASRVSGELFF
TRBJ1-3 many TRBV5-1 . TGCGCCAGCAGCTTGGACACGTCCTCTGGAAACACCATATATTTT CASSLDTSSGNTIYF
TRBJ1-5 . TRBV15 TRBD1 TGTGCCACCAGCGGTACTAGACAGGGGAATCAGCCCCAGCATTTT CATSGTRQGNQPQHF
TRBJ2-2 . TRBV12-3/TRBV12-4 TRBD2 TGTGCCAGCAGTTTTCGGACTAGCGGGAGGGCCGGGGAGCTGTTTTTT CASSFRTSGRAGELFF